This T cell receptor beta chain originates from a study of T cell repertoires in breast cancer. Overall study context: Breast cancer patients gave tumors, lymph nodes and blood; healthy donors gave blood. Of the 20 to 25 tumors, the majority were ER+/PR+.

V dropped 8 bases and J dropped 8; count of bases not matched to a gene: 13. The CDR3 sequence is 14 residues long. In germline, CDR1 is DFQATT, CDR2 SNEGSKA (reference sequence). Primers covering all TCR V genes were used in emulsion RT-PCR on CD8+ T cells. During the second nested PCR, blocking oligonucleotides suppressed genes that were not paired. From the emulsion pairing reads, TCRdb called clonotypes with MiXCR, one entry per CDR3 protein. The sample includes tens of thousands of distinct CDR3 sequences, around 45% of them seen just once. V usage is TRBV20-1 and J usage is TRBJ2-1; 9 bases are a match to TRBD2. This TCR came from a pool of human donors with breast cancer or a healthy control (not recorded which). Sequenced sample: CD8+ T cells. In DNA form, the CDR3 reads TGCAGTTCCACCCCCAGGACTAGCGTCTATGAGCAGTTCTTC. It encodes CSSTPRTSVYEQFF.